Following are 14 T cell receptor beta chains from one sample sequenced in a study of STAT5B mutations in CD4+ large granular lymphocyte leukemia. Method: immunoSEQ multiplex PCR; TCRdb's copy keeps in-frame clones and lacks some. This sample has tens of thousands of clones; roughly 76% occur once, and the top ten carry approximately 4.1%. The sequenced sample was CD4+ T cells from blood buffy coats. These receptors came from a human donor in good health.

This clone has just one count. V gene TRBV9 combines with J gene TRBJ1-5; D is undetermined. CDR3 size: 13 residues. Germline values: CDR1 SGDLS, CDR2 YYNGEE. Trimming pared 3 bases from V and 9 bases from J, leaving 13 bases between. CDR3 loop: CASSANYITPQHF. The CDR3 DNA sequence: TGTGCCAGCAGCGCAAACTACATAACGCCCCAGCATTTT.

The CDR3: CASSERANTGELFF. The CDR3 nucleotides are TGCGCCAGCAGTGAGAGGGCGAACACCGGGGAGCTGTTTTTT. The rearrangement uses TRBV10-2 and TRBJ2-2; D is unresolved. Germline V lookup: CDR1 WSHSY, CDR2 SAAADI. The germline V and J ends were trimmed by 2 bases and 0 bases, with 4 bases remaining between them. The length of the CDR3 is 14 residues.

V and J are TRBV6-1 and TRBJ2-1, with 8 bases that match TRBD2. Looked up from germline, CDR1 is MNHNS and CDR2 is SASEGT. This CDR3 spans 13 amino acids. The J segment lost 6 bases and the V segment lost 7 bases, leaving 5 bases of the junction unmatched. The CDR3 bases are TGTGCCAGCACCAGCGGGAGTGTCAATGAGCAGTTCTTC. Amino acid sequence: CASTSGSVNEQFF.

CDR3 in DNA: TGCGCCAGCAGCGTCGGGGATGCAGCTGGTTCACCCCTCCACTTT. This sequence encodes CASSVGDAAGSPLHF. The chain is built from TRBV5-1 and TRBJ1-6; no reliable D call. The germline CDR1 and CDR2 sequences are SGHRS and YFSETQ. The V gene lost 4 bases and the J gene lost 9 bases, with 17 bases spanning the gap. CDR3 length: 15 residues.

This chain connects TRBV7-6 to TRBJ2-7, with D possibly TRBD1 on 6 matching bases. V shed 2 bases and J shed 5 bases, with 16 bases lying between them. Germline CDR1 and CDR2: SGHVS and FNYEAQ. The CDR3 runs to 15 residues. The CDR3 DNA follows: TGTGCCAGCAGCTTACCATATTCACAGGGTAACGAGCAGTACTTC. Translating gives CASSLPYSQGNEQYF.

V and J are TRBV18 and TRBJ2-6; D tentatively reads TRBD1 or TRBD2 (5 bases each). Germline-derived CDR1 and CDR2 are KGHSH and LQKENI. Trimming removed 3 bases at V and 4 bases at J, with 16 bases between. The CDR3 length is 17 residues. The CDR3 bases are TGTGCCAGCTCACCCGTACTAGGGGTGACAGGGGCCAACGTCCTGACTTTC. This translates into CASSPVLGVTGANVLTF.

This chain links TRBV18 with TRBJ2-3; no firm D call. CDR1 and CDR2 from the germline V gene are KGHSH and LQKENI. The CDR3 loop spans 12 amino acids. Trimming pared 5 bases from V and 4 bases from J, leaving 7 bases between. The CDR3 DNA follows: TGTGCCAGCTCAAGCGAGGCAGATACGCAGTATTTT. This codes for CASSSEADTQYF.

CDR3 sequence (DNA): TGTGCCAGCAGCTTAGTGACGGGAGATGTGAAGTACTTC. As protein: CASSLVTGDVKYF. The chain couples TRBV7-6 to TRBJ2-7; D perhaps matches TRBD2 (6 bases). V was clipped by 1 base and J by 11 bases, with 15 bases between them. The CDR3 loop spans 13 amino acids. Germline CDR1 is SGHVS and CDR2 is FNYEAQ.

This clone was observed a handful of times. The chain recombines TRBV5-1 with TRBJ1-4; 11 positions match TRBD1. This CDR3 has 17 amino acids. The V gene end was trimmed by 2 bases and the J gene end by 8 bases; junction bases not matched to a gene: 11. Germline CDR1 and CDR2: SGHRS and YFSETQ. The CDR3 region has the DNA TGCGCCAGCAGCTTAGCTCCACGGACAGGGGGCGTGGAAAAACTGTTTTTT. Residues: CASSLAPRTGGVEKLFF.

The chain joins TRBV6-5 to TRBJ2-3; 9 bases align to TRBD2. Germline assignment: CDR1 MNHEY and CDR2 SVGAGI. V shed 7 bases and J 2 bases; nucleotides not matched to a gene: 4. The CDR3 totals 14 residues. DNA of the CDR3: TGTGCCAGCATCGCTAGCGGGGACACAGATACGCAGTATTTT. Protein sequence: CASIASGDTDTQYF.

This chain uses TRBV30 with TRBJ1-3; 7 bases are a match to TRBD1. This CDR3 region has 16 residues. After removal of 3 bases from V and 4 bases from J, the junction contained 12 bases not matched to a gene. The V gene's germline CDR1 is GTSNPN and CDR2 SVGIG (reference sequence). Here the CDR3 reads CAWRGPGQIGGNTIYF. The CDR3 bases are TGTGCCTGGAGGGGCCCGGGACAGATTGGGGGAAACACCATATATTTT.

The J gene is TRBJ2-2, the V gene TRBV2; 7 bases line up with TRBD2. The J segment lost 6 bases and the V segment lost 0 bases, leaving 7 bases of the junction unmatched. This CDR3 has 16 residues. Looked up from germline, CDR1 is SNHLY and CDR2 is FYNNEI. CDR3 amino acids: CASSEAVVSGPGELFF. The CDR3 region has the DNA TGTGCCAGCAGTGAAGCGGTGGTTAGCGGGCCCGGGGAGCTGTTTTTT.

The rearrangement links TRBV30 to TRBJ2-7; the D gene is possibly TRBD2 (5 bases). Trimming cost V 2 bases and J 3 bases, with 8 bases left between them. Germline lookup yields CDR1 GTSNPN and CDR2 SVGIG (reference sequence). The CDR3 spans 12 residues. CDR3 nucleotides: TGTGCCTGGAGTTCCCGGGGCTACGAGCAGTACTTC. This sequence encodes CAWSSRGYEQYF.

This clone came up once. This chain links TRBV7-2 with TRBJ2-2; D is unclear. The germline V gene has CDR1 SGHTA and CDR2 FQGNSA. The CDR3 runs to 16 residues. Trimming pared 5 bases from V and 4 bases from J, leaving 17 bases between. CDR3 in amino acids: CASSARGSTFTGELFF. CDR3 nucleotides: TGTGCCAGCAGCGCCCGTGGGTCTACGTTCACCGGGGAGCTGTTTTTT.